This T cell receptor (beta chain) originates from a study of cytomegalovirus exposure and HLA in healthy donors. Study outcomes and limitations: V- and J-gene trimming of TCR beta was linked (in a later analysis) to a missense DCLRE1C variant. In an earlier analysis, about 87% or about 30%: the productive usage of most TCR beta V segments.

V trimming: 8 bases; J trimming: 11 bases; junction bases outside the gene matches: 0. The germline gives CDR1 MNHEY, CDR2 SMNVEV (reference sequence). CDR3 length equals 9 residues. Remarks on this clone: The antigen remains unidentified.

In the PCR, 60 Vbeta and 13 Jbeta primers were used. Here immunoSEQ multiplex PCR was the method, and the copy in TCRdb shows in-frame clones only, minus some. The table has approximately 110,000 clones, less than 80% seen once. The chain recombines TRBV27 with TRBJ2-5; 9 bases agree with TRBD1. The receptor comes from a young man in good health and CMV-seropositive. The sequenced sample was PBMCs. In nucleotides, the CDR3 is TGTGCCAGCGGGACAGGGCAGTACTTC. Translation gives CASGTGQYF.